Detailed here is one T cell receptor (beta chain). Its antigen remains unidentified. No clone much larger than this one lies a single base away; base qualities are absent. The library came from RT-PCR. The data were produced on an Illumina HiSeq 2500. The raw public data were reprocessed by TCRdb itself: fastp quality trimming at Q25, MiXCR clonotype calling, in-frame beta chains only. Records with the same CDR3 protein are collapsed into one entry carrying the most frequent genes and DNA. The sample data list 500,000 to 600,000 distinct CDR3 sequences, and 12% of these were observed just once. The ten largest account for roughly a tenth of the sample. The sample comes from a study of response to subunit inactivated influenza vaccine (dated by TCRdb to the late 2010s). With respect to the entire study: To follow how T cells responded to a trivalent subunit inactivated influenza vaccine, the researchers relied on deep quantitative profiling of the T cell receptor repertoire.

General conclusions and limits of the study: It was suggested by the authors that each seasonal influenza vaccination may recruit only a limited number of new T cells.

V drops 6 bases and J drops 3 bases, leaving 18 bases in between. CDR1 is given as SEHNR and CDR2 as FQNEAQ, both from the germline V gene (reference sequence). The CDR3 covers 16 residues, taking in both the cysteine and the phenylalanine. Left in the record is the CDR3 DNA by itself, 48 bases read in frame from the first base. This specimen consisted of PBMCs from blood, obtained on the day of vaccination. This clonotype was obtained from a man between 50 and 59 years old who received an inactivated influenza vaccine. Donor details come from another sample of the same person, matched by shared clones. This chain is built from TRBV7-9 and TRBJ2-1, with the D gene possibly TRBD1 or TRBD2, each one fitting 6 bases. The CDR3 in this case is CASRPAGGADYNEQFF. Read as DNA, the sequence is TGTGCCAGCAGGCCAGCCGGGGGCGCTGACTACAATGAGCAGTTCTTC.